This T cell receptor (beta chain) was sequenced in a study of CD8 T cells in Susac syndrome. About 0.5 to 1 ug RNA was reverse transcribed with random hexamers. Amplification of TCR beta CDR3 spanned 54 Vbeta and 13 Jbeta via immunoSEQ multiplex PCR. TCRdb re-called the immunoSEQ multiplex PCR reads with MiXCR, one entry per CDR3 protein. The data show roughly 200,000 distinct CDR3 sequences, roughly 91% seen once. In germline, CDR1 is LNHDA, CDR2 SQIVND (reference sequence). The length of the CDR3 is 16 residues. V dropped 6 bases and J dropped 1; count of bases not matched to a gene: 8. This clonotype was seen a single time.

The origin of this receptor is a human donor with Susac syndrome. Sequencing input: CD4+ T cells from PBMCs. The J gene is TRBJ1-5, the V gene TRBV19; 8 bases match TRBD1. CDR3 DNA sequence: TGTGCCAGTAGCTCCAGACAGGGGCGAAGCAATCAGCCCCAGCATTTT. This translates into CASSSRQGRSNQPQHF.